The next 11 T cell receptor beta chains were all read from a single sample in a study of breast tumors, draining lymph nodes, adjacent tissues. Samples came from axillary lymph nodes draining the breast cancer. Each CDR3 protein gets one entry after TCRdb re-called the multiplex PCR reads with MiXCR. The table has 290,000 or so distinct CDR3 sequences, around 31% seen once. The sequenced sample consisted of axillary lymph node tissue. Every receptor here comes from a female donor with breast cancer. Some clones in this sample may be carry-over from other donors' samples.

This clonotype was recorded only once. This chain joins TRBV10-3 and TRBJ1-2, with 9 bases that match TRBD1. With V trimmed by 6 bases and J by 11 bases, 13 bases remained unmatched. The CDR3 covers 14 residues. Germline loops: CDR1 ENHRY, CDR2 SYGVKD. DNA for the CDR3: TGTGCCATCAGAGCATCGGGACAGGGATTGGGGTACACCTTC. Protein: CAIRASGQGLGYTF.

This clonotype was seen ten or more times. The chain is built from TRBV12-3 or TRBV12-4 and TRBJ2-1; 7 nucleotides line up with TRBD1. The junction had 6 bases not matched to a gene; V was cut back by 2 bases and J by 2 bases. The CDR3 extends over 16 amino acids. CDR3 loop: CASSLSRTGPYNEQFF. As DNA, the CDR3 is TGTGCCAGCAGTTTAAGCCGGACAGGTCCCTACAATGAGCAGTTCTTC.

A word on this clonotype: A read error may explain this, as a much larger clone is one base away. The chain has TRBV11-2 and TRBJ1-4, with a possible D match to TRBD1 (6 bases). Germline-derived CDR1 and CDR2 are SGHAT and FQNNGV. Trimming stripped 3 bases from V and 8 bases from J, with 16 bases between. The CDR3 sequence is 15 residues long. CDR3 in DNA: TGTGCCAGCAGCTTGGGGGGCCTTGCTGGAGAAAAACTGTTTTTT. Its translation: CASSLGGLAGEKLFF.

This clonotype was counted ten times or more. A junction boundary mismatches the germline segment, possibly from a read error. The J gene is TRBJ2-1, the V gene TRBV15; tentative D call: TRBD2 (6 bases). Germline CDR1 reads LNHNV; CDR2 reads YYDKDF (reference sequence). The CDR3 consists of 16 residues. CDR3 nucleotide sequence: TGTGCCACCAGCAGAGGACAAGGAGTGGGAATAGCGGACCGGCTCTTC. As protein: CATSRGQGVGIADRLF.

The chain carries TRBV10-3 and TRBJ2-3; 7 nucleotides match TRBD2. Germline V gene sequence: CDR1 ENHRY, CDR2 SYGVKD. V shed 2 bases and J 0 bases; nucleotides not matched to a gene: 2. The CDR3 loop spans 15 amino acids. CDR3 amino acids: CAISEPGGSTDTQYF. Written as DNA, the CDR3 is TGTGCCATCAGTGAGCCGGGAGGAAGCACAGATACGCAGTATTTT.

This clonotype has only a few counts. Its ends do not fully match the called genes, so a read error is possible. The rearrangement uses TRBV7-3 and TRBJ2-1; 8 bases map to TRBD2. This CDR3 has 16 amino acids. Germline V lookup: CDR1 SGHTA, CDR2 FQGTGA. The CDR3 DNA is TGTGCCAGCAGCTTATCGGGGGGGGGCTCCTACAATGGGCAGTTCTTC. As protein: CASSLSGGGSYNGQFF.

This clonotype appeared once. V usage is TRBV19 and J usage is TRBJ2-3, with D maybe TRBD1 (5 bases). CDR1 is LNHDA and CDR2 is SQIVND in the germline V gene (reference sequence). The germline V and J ends were trimmed by 6 bases and 5 bases, with 15 bases remaining between them. There are 14 residues in the CDR3. The CDR3 reads CASSPIQGGDTQYF. Here the CDR3 DNA reads TGTGCCAGTAGCCCAATCCAGGGTGGAGATACGCAGTATTTT.

This clonotype was seen ten or more times. The chain couples TRBV7-8 to TRBJ1-6, with no clear D. Germline CDR1 and CDR2: SGHVS and FQNEAQ. Trimming pared 1 base from V and 9 bases from J, leaving 13 bases between. This CDR3 has 15 residues. The CDR3, as DNA: TGTGCCAGCAGCTTAGGCGCCAGCCGGCTTTCACCCCTCCACTTT. Translation: CASSLGASRLSPLHF.

This clonotype was seen repeatedly, ten times or more. This rearrangement joins TRBV7-9 to TRBJ1-6; 10 bases are a match to TRBD1. The CDR3 is 16 amino acids. Germline V lookup: CDR1 SEHNR, CDR2 FQNEAQ (reference sequence). Trimming removed 1 base from V and 7 bases from J; junction bases left unmatched: 4. The CDR3 coding sequence is TGTGCCAGCAGCTTAGTGATGGGACAGGGGAATTCACCCCTCCACTTT. The encoded protein is CASSLVMGQGNSPLHF.

The CDR3 here is CASSSGTSGGTDTQYF. CDR3 in DNA: TGTGCCAGCAGTTCCGGGACTAGCGGGGGCACAGATACGCAGTATTTT. V and J are TRBV28 and TRBJ2-3; TRBD2 agrees at 13 bases. Trimming removed 4 bases from V and 1 base from J; junction bases left unmatched: 2. This CDR3 is built from 16 residues. Germline V gene data show CDR1 as MDHEN and CDR2 as SYDVKM. The full variable domain, in which reference TRBV28 and TRBJ2-3 provide the parts outside the CDR3, is DVKVTQSSRYLVKRTGEKVFLECVQDMDHENMFWYRQDPGLGLRLIYFSYDVKMKEKGDIPEGYSVSREKKERFSLILESASTNQTSMYLCASSSGTSGGTDTQYFGPGTRLTVL.

This clonotype was seen at least ten times. This rearrangement joins TRBV7-9 to TRBJ2-3; TRBD1 agrees at 9 bases. CDR1 and CDR2 (germline): SEHNR, FQNEAQ (reference sequence). This CDR3 comprises 15 residues. V was clipped by 0 bases and J by 8 bases; unmatched bases: 6. CDR3: CASSLAQGASGTQYF. CDR3 nucleotides: TGTGCCAGCAGCTTAGCACAGGGGGCTAGCGGTACGCAGTATTTT.